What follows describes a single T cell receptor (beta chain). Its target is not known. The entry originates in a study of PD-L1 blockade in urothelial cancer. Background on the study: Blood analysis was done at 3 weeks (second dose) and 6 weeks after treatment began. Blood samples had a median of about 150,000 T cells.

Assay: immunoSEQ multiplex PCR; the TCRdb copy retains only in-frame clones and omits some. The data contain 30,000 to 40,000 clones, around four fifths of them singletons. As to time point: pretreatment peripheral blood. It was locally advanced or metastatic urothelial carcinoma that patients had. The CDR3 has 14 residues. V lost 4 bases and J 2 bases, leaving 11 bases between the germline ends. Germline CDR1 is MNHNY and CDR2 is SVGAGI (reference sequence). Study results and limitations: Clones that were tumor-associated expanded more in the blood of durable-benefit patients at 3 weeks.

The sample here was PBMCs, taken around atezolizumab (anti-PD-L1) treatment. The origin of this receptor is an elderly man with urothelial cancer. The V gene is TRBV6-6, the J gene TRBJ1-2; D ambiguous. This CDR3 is CASSLESSNYGYTF. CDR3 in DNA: TGTGCCAGCAGTTTAGAAAGTTCCAACTATGGCTACACCTTC.